These T cell receptor beta chains were read from a single sample in a study of blood T cell repertoires in COVID-19. Profiling relied on immunoSEQ multiplex PCR, and the TCRdb table lists in-frame clones only, not all of them. The sample lists approximately 200,000 clones, approximately 90% occurring once. The sample was peripheral blood. The receptors were sampled from a woman aged 25 to 39 with acute or convalescent COVID-19. Both conserved end residues are part of each CDR3. D genes are given only for firm matches. Clone size is given for some rows only: seen once, a few or many times, or a class if the clone is expanded.

V gene: TRBV28
D gene: TRBD1
J gene: TRBJ2-7
clone size: NA
CDR3 DNA: TGTGCCAGCCGACAGGGGGCTTACGAGCAGTACTTC
CDR3 protein: CASRQGAYEQYF

V gene: TRBV5-1
D gene: NA
J gene: TRBJ1-1
clone size: NA
CDR3 DNA: TGCGCCAGCAGCATAGGACAGCCGAACACTGAAGCTTTCTTT
CDR3 protein: CASSIGQPNTEAFF

V gene: TRBV19
D gene: TRBD2
J gene: TRBJ2-7
clone size: NA
CDR3 DNA: TGTGCCAGTAGCCCTTGGACTAGCGGGGCCAACTCCTACGAGCAGTACTTC
CDR3 protein: CASSPWTSGANSYEQYF

V gene: TRBV6-2/TRBV6-3
D gene: TRBD2
J gene: TRBJ2-7
clone size: once
CDR3 DNA: TGTGCCAGCAGTTCTCTAGCGGGGTCCTACGAGCAGTACTTC
CDR3 protein: CASSSLAGSYEQYF

V gene: TRBV2
D gene: NA
J gene: TRBJ1-5
clone size: NA
CDR3 DNA: TGTGCCAGCAGGCTAGATCAGCCCCAGCATTTT
CDR3 protein: CASRLDQPQHF

V gene: TRBV5-1
D gene: NA
J gene: TRBJ2-6
clone size: NA
CDR3 DNA: TGCGCCAGCAGCTCCCCAGGGTCCGGGGCCAACGTCCTGACTTTC
CDR3 protein: CASSSPGSGANVLTF

V gene: TRBV6-5
D gene: NA
J gene: TRBJ1-4
clone size: NA
CDR3 DNA: TGTGCCAGCAGTACCCCAGGGCTCCCCGGGAAACTGTTTTTT
CDR3 protein: CASSTPGLPGKLFF

V gene: TRBV28
D gene: TRBD1
J gene: TRBJ1-4
clone size: once
CDR3 DNA: TGTGCCAGCAGCCCCGGGACAGCGAATGAAAAACTGTTTTTT
CDR3 protein: CASSPGTANEKLFF

V gene: TRBV5-1
D gene: TRBD1
J gene: TRBJ1-1
clone size: NA
CDR3 DNA: TGCGCCAGCAGCAGGGGACAGTACAACACTGAAGCTTTCTTT
CDR3 protein: CASSRGQYNTEAFF

V gene: TRBV3-1/TRBV3-2
D gene: TRBD2
J gene: TRBJ2-1
clone size: NA
CDR3 DNA: TGTGCCAGCAGCCAAGCTAGCGGGAATCGGAATGAGCAGTTCTTC
CDR3 protein: CASSQASGNRNEQFF

V gene: TRBV6-1
D gene: NA
J gene: TRBJ2-7
clone size: once
CDR3 DNA: TGTGCCAGCAGTGAATCACAGCCCTACGAGCAGTACTTC
CDR3 protein: CASSESQPYEQYF

V gene: TRBV20-1
D gene: TRBD2
J gene: TRBJ2-7
clone size: NA
CDR3 DNA: TGCAGTGCTACTGACCTAGCGGGAGGGAACTTCAACTACGAGCAGTACTTC
CDR3 protein: CSATDLAGGNFNYEQYF

V gene: TRBV7-6
D gene: NA
J gene: TRBJ2-2
clone size: once
CDR3 DNA: TGTGCCAGCAGCTCCCGGAGGGCGGGCACCGGGGAGCTGTTTTTT
CDR3 protein: CASSSRRAGTGELFF

V gene: TRBV12-3/TRBV12-4
D gene: NA
J gene: TRBJ1-4
clone size: NA
CDR3 DNA: TGTGCCAGCAGTGACTTGGCTAATGAAAAACTGTTTTTT
CDR3 protein: CASSDLANEKLFF